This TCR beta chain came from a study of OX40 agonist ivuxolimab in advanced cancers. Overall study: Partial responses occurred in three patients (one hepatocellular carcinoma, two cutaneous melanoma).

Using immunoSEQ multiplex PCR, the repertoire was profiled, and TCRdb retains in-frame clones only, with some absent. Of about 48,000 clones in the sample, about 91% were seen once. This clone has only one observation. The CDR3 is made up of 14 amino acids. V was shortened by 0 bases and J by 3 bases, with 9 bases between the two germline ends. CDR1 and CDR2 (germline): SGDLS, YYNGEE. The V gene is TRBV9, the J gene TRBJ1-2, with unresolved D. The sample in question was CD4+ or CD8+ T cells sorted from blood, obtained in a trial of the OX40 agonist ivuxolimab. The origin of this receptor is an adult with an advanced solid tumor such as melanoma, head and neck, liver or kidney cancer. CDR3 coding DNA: TGTGCCAGCAGCGTAGCCGGCAGAGACTATGGCTACACCTTC. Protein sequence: CASSVAGRDYGYTF. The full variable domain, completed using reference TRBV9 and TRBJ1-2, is DSGVTQTPKHLITATGQRVTLRCSPRSGDLSVYWYQQSLDQGLQFLIQYYNGEERAKGNILERFSAQQFPDLHSELNLSSLELGDSALYFCASSVAGRDYGYTFGSGTRLTVV.